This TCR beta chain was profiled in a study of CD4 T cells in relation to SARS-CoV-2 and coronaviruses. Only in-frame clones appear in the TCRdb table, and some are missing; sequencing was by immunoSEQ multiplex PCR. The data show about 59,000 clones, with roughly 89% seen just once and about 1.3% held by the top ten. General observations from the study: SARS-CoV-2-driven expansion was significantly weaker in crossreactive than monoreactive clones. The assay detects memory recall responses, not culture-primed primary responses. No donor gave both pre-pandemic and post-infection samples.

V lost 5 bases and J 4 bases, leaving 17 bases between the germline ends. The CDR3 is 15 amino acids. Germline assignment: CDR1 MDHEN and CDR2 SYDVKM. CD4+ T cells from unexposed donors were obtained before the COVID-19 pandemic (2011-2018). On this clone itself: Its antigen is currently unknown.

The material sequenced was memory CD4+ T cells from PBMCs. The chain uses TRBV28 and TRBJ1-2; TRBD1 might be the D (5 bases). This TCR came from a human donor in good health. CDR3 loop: CASSEMDTRIYGYTF. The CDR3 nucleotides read TGTGCCAGCAGTGAAATGGACACCCGGATCTATGGCTACACCTTC.